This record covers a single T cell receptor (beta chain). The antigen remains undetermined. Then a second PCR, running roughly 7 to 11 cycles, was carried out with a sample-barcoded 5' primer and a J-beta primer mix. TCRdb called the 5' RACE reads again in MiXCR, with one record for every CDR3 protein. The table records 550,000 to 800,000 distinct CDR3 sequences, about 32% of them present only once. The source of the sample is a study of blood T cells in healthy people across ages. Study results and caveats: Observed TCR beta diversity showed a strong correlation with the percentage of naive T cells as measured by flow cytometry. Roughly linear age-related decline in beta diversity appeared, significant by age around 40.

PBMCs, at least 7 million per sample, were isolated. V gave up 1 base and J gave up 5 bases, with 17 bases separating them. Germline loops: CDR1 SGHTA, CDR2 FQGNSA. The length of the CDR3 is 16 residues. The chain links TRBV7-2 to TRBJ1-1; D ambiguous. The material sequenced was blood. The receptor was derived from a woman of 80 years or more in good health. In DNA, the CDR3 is TGTGCCAGCAGCTTAGAGGGCGGCTTCCGCGGGACTGAAGCTTTCTTT. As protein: CASSLEGGFRGTEAFF.